The subject of this entry is one T cell receptor (beta chain). Its antigen remains unidentified. A J-beta primer mix and a sample-barcoded 5' primer were used in a second PCR of about 7 to 12 cycles. TCRdb itself ran the 5' RACE reads through MiXCR, one entry per CDR3 protein. This sample carries roughly 800,000 distinct CDR3 sequences, more than 45% of them seen once, and the ten largest clones take 20% to 25%. The sample originates from a study of blood T cells in healthy people across ages. This CDR3 is 13 amino acids long. Isolation recovered at least 6.5 million PBMCs from every sample. Study-wide findings and caveats: More naive CD4+ cells and higher diversity were found in long-lived than in aged donors.

The specimen sequenced was blood. The sequence derives from a man in his thirties or forties in good health. The genes are TRBV12-3 or TRBV12-4 and TRBJ2-4; maybe TRBD2 (6 bases). TRBJ2-5 explains the end of the DNA better; the J call may be wrong. The CDR3 sequence: CASSLGLAKTQYF. The CDR3 DNA reads as TGTGCCAGCAGTTTAGGGCTAGCGAAGACCCAGTACTTC.